Listed here are 2 T cell receptor beta chains from one sample, sequenced in a study of shared clonotypes between healthy human individuals. Sequencing was performed with immunoSEQ multiplex PCR; in TCRdb, only in-frame clones are kept and a portion is missing. This sample has 1.4 million or so clones, with approximately 98.5% found just once. Material for sequencing was naive CD4+ T cells sorted from blood. Regarding subset: CD45RA+ positively selected. The receptors shown here come from a man aged 25-40 years in good health.

V and J are TRBV9 and TRBJ2-7, with TRBD2 identical over 10 bases. CDR1 is SGDLS and CDR2 is YYNGEE in the germline V gene. The CDR3 loop spans 14 amino acids. The J segment lost 6 bases and the V segment lost 3 bases, leaving 6 bases of the junction unmatched. Written as DNA, the CDR3 is TGTGCCAGCAGCGCTAGCGGGAGTTTTTCCGAGCAGTACTTC. This sequence encodes CASSASGSFSEQYF.

The CDR3 DNA sequence: TGCGCCAGCTGGGCGGGAGGGCCTTTGAATGAGCAGTTCTTC. Protein: CASWAGGPLNEQFF. The rearrangement uses TRBV5-1 and TRBJ2-1; 9 positions match TRBD2. The CDR3 runs to 14 residues. The trim removed 7 bases at V and 7 bases at J, leaving 9 bases unmatched. CDR1 is SGHRS, CDR2 YFSETQ, per germline.